This T cell receptor beta chain was recorded in a study of blood T cell repertoires in COVID-19 (TCRdb year 2020). A note on the overall study: Samples from collaborators originated in the United States, Italy and Spain and spanned both the acute and convalescent phases of COVID-19. The material from the prospective study consisted of cDNA or gDNA derived from T cells, B-cell-depleted T cells, or PBMCs. Subjects who had been exposed to COVID-19, were actively infected with it, or had recovered from it provided the deeply sampled blood TCRbeta repertoires that made up the dataset. A freely available public database, intended as a resource for researchers studying the immune response to SARS-CoV-2, is where the repertoires were released. The samples were drawn from the first 160 participants of the ongoing ImmuneRACE study and from 1,200 or so subjects provided by 6 global collaborators. Sample metadata almost always included a de-identified subject ID, COVID-19 status, age in years and sex. Where available, HLA class I and class II types were taken from metadata supplied by the sample provider and were not determined by assay-based typing.

CDR1 LGHDT and CDR2 YNNKEL are derived from the germline V gene (reference sequence). V was cut back by 0 bases and J by 4 bases, leaving a gap of 12 bases between them. The CDR3 runs 15 amino acids, cysteine and phenylalanine included. The kept DNA is CDR3 alone, 45 bases in frame from the first base. TCRbeta CDR3 regions were amplified from genomic DNA using the immunoSEQ Assay, a bias-controlled multiplex PCR. Per the authors' processing: Nucleated cell counts per sample were estimated from amplification of reference gene primers within the assay. Sequence reads were collapsed and filtered to measure the absolute abundance of every unique TCRbeta CDR3 rearrangement. For each sample, productive Simpson clonality was calculated as the square root of Simpson's diversity index across productive rearrangements. TCRdb stores this immuneACCESS table with in-frame sequences only. Part of the clones is absent; in the studies checked, under half of the shortfall reflects unresolved V genes, and no reason is known for the rest. For V, J and clone size, that table is used; D and trimming come from the DNA. This sample gives around 120,000 clones in total; approximately 79% of them show up just once. The top ten clonotypes cover around 2.3% of the sample.

This clone was counted a single time. Its binding antigen is unknown. Base qualities were left out, and no much larger clone turns up one base away. Whole blood was collected in K2EDTA tubes by collaborating institutions according to the institutions' own protocols. For TCRbeta analysis, collaborators shipped samples as frozen whole blood, isolated PBMCs, or DNA extracted from either of those sample types. Findings and caveats that apply to the study as a whole: The quantity of clinical and demographic metadata differed by source and by participant and was supplied without curation.

The clonotype comes from a man aged 50 to 59 with acute or convalescent COVID-19. This sequence uses TRBV3-1 (or the pseudogene TRBV3-2) and TRBJ1-2; TRBD1 could be the D gene, as 5 bases match. Sequencing was carried out using peripheral blood. The nucleotides are TGTGCCAGCAGCCAAGATGCCGGGGGAGTCTATGGCTACACCTTC. This translates into CASSQDAGGVYGYTF.